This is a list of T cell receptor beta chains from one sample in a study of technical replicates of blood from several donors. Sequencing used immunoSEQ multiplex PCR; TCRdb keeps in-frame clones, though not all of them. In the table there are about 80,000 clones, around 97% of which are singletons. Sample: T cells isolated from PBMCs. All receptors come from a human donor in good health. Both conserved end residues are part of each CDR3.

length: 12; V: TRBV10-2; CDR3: CASSESPEGQFF
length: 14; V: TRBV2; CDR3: CASSVKTGGGGYTF
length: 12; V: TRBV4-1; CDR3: CASSLTGTEAFF
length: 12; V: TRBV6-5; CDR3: CASSYSSGTLHF
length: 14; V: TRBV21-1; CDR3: CASSGRQGRTEAFF
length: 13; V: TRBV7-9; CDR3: CASKGTGLTEAFF
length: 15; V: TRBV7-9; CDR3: CASSSRRGEADEQYF
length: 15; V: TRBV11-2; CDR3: CASSLLGQGNSPLHF
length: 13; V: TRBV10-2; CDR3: CASRGTGPYEQYF
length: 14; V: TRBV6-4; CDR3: CASSLTRGDTEAFF
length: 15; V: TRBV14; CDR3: CASSQTTGFVYEQYF
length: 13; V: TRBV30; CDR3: CAWSLGGAHRYTF
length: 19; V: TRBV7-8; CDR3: CASSLSSGGAGGPENIQYF
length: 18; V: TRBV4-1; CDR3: CASSHLNRRQESVSEQYF
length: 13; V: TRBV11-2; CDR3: CASSSGENTEAFF
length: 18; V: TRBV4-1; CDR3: CASSQGVAGGHDTGELFF
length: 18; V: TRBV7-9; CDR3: CASSIWTSGRAGTDTQYF
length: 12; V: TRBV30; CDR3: CAWSVNQETQYF
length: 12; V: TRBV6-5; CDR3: CASSERGDEQFF
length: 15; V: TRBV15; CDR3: CATSRDDSINQPQHF
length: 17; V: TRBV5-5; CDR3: CASSTRGRPHGDSPLHF
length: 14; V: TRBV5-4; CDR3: CASSFRDKGNTIYF
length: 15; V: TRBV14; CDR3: CASSTLAGANNEQFF
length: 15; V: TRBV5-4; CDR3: CASSLFEVSSDTQYF
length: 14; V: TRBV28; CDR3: CASSLVQGTYEQYF
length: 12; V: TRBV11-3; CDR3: CASSLDEREQFF
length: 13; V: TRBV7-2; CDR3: CASSLQGYQPQHF
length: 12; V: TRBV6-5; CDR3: CASRQGNEKLFF
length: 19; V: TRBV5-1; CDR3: CASSLFPVLIDRGVYEQYF
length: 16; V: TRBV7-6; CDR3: CASSPLTSGFYNEQFF
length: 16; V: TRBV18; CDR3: CASSLQFRGAKNIQYF
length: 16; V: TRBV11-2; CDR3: CASSLIQSSRTDTQYF
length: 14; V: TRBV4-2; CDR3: CASSHDDRSYEQYF
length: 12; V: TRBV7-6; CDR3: CASRGEWTEAFF
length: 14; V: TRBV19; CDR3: CAIDRTGFNQPQHF
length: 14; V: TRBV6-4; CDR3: CASSPGLSTGELFF
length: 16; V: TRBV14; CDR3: CASSRGTSGSRVEQFF
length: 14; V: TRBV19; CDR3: CASSTQGSNQPQHF
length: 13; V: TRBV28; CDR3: CASSGSFGDIQYF
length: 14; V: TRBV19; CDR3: CASQDRAYNSPLHF
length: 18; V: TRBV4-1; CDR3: CASNNPRGLAGSTDTQYF
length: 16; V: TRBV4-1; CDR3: CASSQPTSGGSYEQYF
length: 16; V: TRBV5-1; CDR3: CASSLVGTSGKDTQYF
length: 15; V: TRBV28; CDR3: CASSLAGATNEKLFF
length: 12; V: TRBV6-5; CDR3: CASRAGDYGYTF
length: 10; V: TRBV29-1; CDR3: CSVAMYEQFF
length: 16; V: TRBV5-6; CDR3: CASSLVGAGGSYEQYF
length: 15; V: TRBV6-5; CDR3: CASSSSGDRWNEQFF
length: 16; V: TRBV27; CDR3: CASSYGTPYSNQPQHF
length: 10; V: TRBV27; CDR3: CASHSGELFF
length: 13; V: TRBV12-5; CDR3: CASAPRGNTEAFF
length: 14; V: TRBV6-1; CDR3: CASSPASLLAEAFF
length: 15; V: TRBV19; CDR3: CATTAEAVTNYGYTF